This T cell receptor beta chain was sequenced in a study of human T cells and chemical hapten exposure. Study context: Per-sample TCR yield variability stemmed mainly from small pooled library volume differences.

Indicated time point: healthy volunteer bleed at 2 weeks. Unfractionated whole blood was the source of the extracted total RNA. Unique molecular identifiers were attached to individual cDNA molecules during library preparation. In the original analysis: Approximately 100,000 TCRs per sample was the median, with a range of roughly 20,000 to 700,000. In TCRdb, the RACE reads were re-called with MiXCR into one record per CDR3 protein. None of the V and J calls come from the authors' own analysis; TCRdb made them. The sample holds about 46,000 distinct CDR3 sequences, about 3.9% seen once. Study-level results: No shift was seen in TCRs above 1 in 1000 frequency with DPC sensitization.

A few counts support this clonotype. The target antigen is unknown. The TCR was taken from a female donor in good health. Some clones in this sample may be carry-over from other donors' samples. The sequenced material came from whole blood.

Written as DNA, the CDR3 is TGTGCCAGCAGTGACAGGGGGCGACGCACTGAAGCTTTCTTT. It translates to CASSDRGRRTEAFF. This chain joins TRBV6-5 and TRBJ1-1; 10 bases are a match to TRBD1. With 5 bases clipped from V and 4 bases from J, the junction kept 4 bases outside the gene matches. The CDR3 has 14 residues. Germline V gene sequence: CDR1 MNHEY, CDR2 SVGAGI.